This TCR beta chain was sequenced during a study of T cells in Graves' hyperthyroidism and ophthalmopathy. A note on this clonotype: Antigen: not known. A much bigger clone sits one base away, suggesting this may be a read error.

Those patients with uncontrolled infection, other autoimmune disease, pregnancy or lactation were excluded. The CDR3 covers 11 residues. Trimming pared 5 bases from V and 6 bases from J, leaving 7 bases between. Study outcomes and limitations: Most thyroid clonotypes expanded above 0.001 were also detected in blood.

TCR beta CDR3 regions were amplified from RNA transcripts. During a first-round RT-PCR of the TCR CDR3, the HTBI primer set was used. Each CDR3 protein gets one entry after TCRdb re-called the multiplex PCR reads with MiXCR. This sample has about 400,000 distinct CDR3 sequences, with 15% to 18% found just once. The sample consisted of blood. The rearrangement links TRBV12-3 or TRBV12-4 to TRBJ1-1; D ambiguous. This TCR was recovered from a woman under 30 with Graves' hyperthyroidism. The DNA for the CDR3 is TGTGCCAGCAGTCAACCTCCTGAAGCTTTCTTT. It encodes CASSQPPEAFF.